This record covers a single T cell receptor beta chain. Its antigen is currently unknown. The data were obtained in a study of shared clonotypes between healthy human individuals. Study-wide results and limits: Researchers found naive subsets generally carried larger estimated richness than memory subsets.

Sequencing used immunoSEQ multiplex PCR; TCRdb keeps in-frame clones, though not all of them. The sample contains about 1.4 million clones, more than 95% of which appear only once. This clonotype was obtained from a man aged 30 to 39 in good health. Sequencing was done on a sample of naive CD4+ T cells sorted from blood. Subset specified: CD45RA+ positively selected.

CDR3 nucleotides: TGTGCCAGCAGCTCGAGGACGAACACTGAAGCTTTCTTT. It specifies CASSSRTNTEAFF. The chain employs TRBV11-3 and TRBJ1-1; D uncertain. The CDR3 is made up of 13 amino acids. Trimming took off 4 bases at V and 1 base at J, with 7 bases between the two ends. Germline CDR1 reads SGHNT; CDR2 reads YENEEA.